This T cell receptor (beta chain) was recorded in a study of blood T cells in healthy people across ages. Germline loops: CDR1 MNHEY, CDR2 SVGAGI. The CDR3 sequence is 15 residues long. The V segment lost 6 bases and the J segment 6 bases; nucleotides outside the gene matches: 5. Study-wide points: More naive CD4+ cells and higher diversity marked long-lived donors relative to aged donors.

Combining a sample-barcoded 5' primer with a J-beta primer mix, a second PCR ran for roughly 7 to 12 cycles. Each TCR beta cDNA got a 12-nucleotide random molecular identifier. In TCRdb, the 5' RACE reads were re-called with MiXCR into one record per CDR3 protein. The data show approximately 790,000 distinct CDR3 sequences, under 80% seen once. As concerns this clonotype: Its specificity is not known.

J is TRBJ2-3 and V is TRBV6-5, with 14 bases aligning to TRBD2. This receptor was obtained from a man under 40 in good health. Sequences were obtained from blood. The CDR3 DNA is TGTGCCAGCAGCACGGGACTAGCGGGGGTTGATACGCAGTATTTT. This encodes CASSTGLAGVDTQYF.